These 22 T cell receptor beta chains originate from one sample sequenced in a study of blood T cell repertoires in COVID-19. TCRdb keeps only in-frame clones here, not all; method: immunoSEQ multiplex PCR. This sample has over 100,000 clones, with roughly four fifths found just once. Sequenced: peripheral blood. These receptors came from a human donor in a cohort sampled during active COVID-19.

The J gene is TRBJ1-2, the V gene TRBV11-2; 7 positions match TRBD1. Trimming removed 1 base from V and 5 bases from J; junction bases left unmatched: 7. The CDR3 covers 15 residues. Germline V gene data show CDR1 as SGHAT and CDR2 as FQNNGV. Written as DNA, the CDR3 is TGTGCCAGCAGCTTAGCTACAGGGGCGGGTTATGGCTACACCTTC. This gives the protein CASSLATGAGYGYTF. Using reference TRBV11-2 and TRBJ1-2 for the parts outside the CDR3, the full variable domain is EAGVAQSPRYKIIEKRQSVAFWCNPISGHATLYWYQQILGQGPKLLIQFQNNGVVDDSQLPKDRFSAERLKGVDSTLKIQPAKLEDSAVYLCASSLATGAGYGYTFGSGTRLTVV.

The V call is TRBV10-3, the J call TRBJ1-3, with 7 bases that match TRBD1. V was clipped by 9 bases and J by 4 bases; unmatched bases: 9. Germline CDR1 is ENHRY and CDR2 is SYGVKD. The CDR3 spans 14 residues. The CDR3 protein is CAIQRDSAGNTIYF. The CDR3 coding sequence is TGTGCCATACAAAGGGACAGTGCAGGAAACACCATATATTTT.

Worth noting for this clone: Other DNA sequences within the sample encode an identical CDR3. The CDR3 spells CASSSTGGPYEQYF. The CDR3 DNA reads TGTGCCAGCAGTTCGACAGGGGGGCCCTACGAGCAGTACTTC. The chain uses TRBV6-2 or TRBV6-3 and TRBJ2-7; 9 bases align to TRBD1. Germline V gene lookup returns CDR1 MNHEY and CDR2 SVGEGT. V dropped 4 bases and J dropped 2; count of bases not matched to a gene: 3. The CDR3 loop spans 14 amino acids.

This chain uses TRBV6-4 with TRBJ2-1; 8 bases are a match to TRBD2. V lost 9 bases, J lost 8 bases, and 15 bases stayed unmatched. CDR3 length: 15 residues. Looked up from germline, CDR1 is MRHNA and CDR2 is SNTAGT. The CDR3 bases are TGTGCCAGTTCAGCGGGAGTCTCTCATTGGGATGAGCAGTTCTTC. Translation: CASSAGVSHWDEQFF.

V is TRBV11-3 and J is TRBJ1-1; the D gene is possibly TRBD1 (6 bases). The CDR3 runs 16 residues. V lost 5 bases, J lost 0 bases, and 16 bases lay in between. Looked up from germline, CDR1 is SGHNT and CDR2 is YENEEA. CDR3 amino acids: CASSPQDRQMNTEAFF. The CDR3 DNA follows: TGTGCCAGCAGCCCCCAGGACAGACAAATGAACACTGAAGCTTTCTTT.

The chain is built from TRBV30 and TRBJ1-2; tentatively, D is TRBD1 (5 bases). The CDR3 runs to 14 residues. Germline loops: CDR1 GTSNPN, CDR2 SVGIG (reference sequence). The germline V and J ends were trimmed by 5 bases and 5 bases, with 18 bases remaining between them. The CDR3 region is CAWAIRQGWYGYTF. The DNA for the CDR3 is TGTGCCTGGGCAATTAGGCAGGGTTGGTATGGCTACACCTTC.

The rearrangement links TRBV19 to TRBJ1-2; possibly TRBD1 for D (6 bases). V was pared by 4 bases and J by 0 bases, with 12 bases between. CDR3 length: 15 residues. The germline V gene has CDR1 LNHDA and CDR2 SQIVND (reference sequence). The CDR3 reads CASSTTGKANYGYTF. The CDR3, as DNA: TGTGCCAGTAGTACCACAGGGAAAGCTAACTATGGCTACACCTTC.

There are a few counts of this clone. V is TRBV6-1 and J is TRBJ2-7; 9 nucleotides line up with TRBD1. Germline CDR1 is MNHNS and CDR2 is SASEGT. This CDR3 region has 15 residues. Trimming at V came to 2 bases and at J to 7 bases, leaving 9 bases not matched to a gene. DNA of the CDR3: TGTGCCAGCAGTGAAAGGCCGACAGGGGGAAGGGAGCAGTACTTC. It codes for CASSERPTGGREQYF.

The chain carries TRBV30 and TRBJ1-2; D may be TRBD1 (6 bases). Trimming cost V 4 bases and J 7 bases, with 16 bases left between them. This CDR3 is 13 amino acids long. Germline CDR1 GTSNPN, CDR2 SVGIG (reference sequence). The CDR3 region has the DNA TGTGCCTGGACCGGGTTACAGGGCCGTGGCTACACCTTC. Its translation is CAWTGLQGRGYTF.

V gene TRBV11-2 combines with J gene TRBJ2-3; 8 nucleotides match TRBD1. Germline V gene data show CDR1 as SGHAT and CDR2 as FQNNGV. CDR3 length equals 17 residues. With 1 base clipped from V and 4 bases from J, the junction kept 10 bases outside the gene matches. The CDR3 nucleotides are TGTGCCAGCAGCTTAGTGGGCACAGGGGGGCGAGCAGATACGCAGTATTTT. Translation: CASSLVGTGGRADTQYF. Together with reference TRBV11-2 and TRBJ2-3, the CDR3 gives the full variable domain: EAGVAQSPRYKIIEKRQSVAFWCNPISGHATLYWYQQILGQGPKLLIQFQNNGVVDDSQLPKDRFSAERLKGVDSTLKIQPAKLEDSAVYLCASSLVGTGGRADTQYFGPGTRLTVL.

CDR3 in amino acids: CAWSVPRLAGGPYEQYF. CDR3 DNA sequence: TGTGCCTGGAGTGTACCGAGACTAGCGGGGGGGCCCTACGAGCAGTACTTC. This rearrangement joins TRBV30 to TRBJ2-7, with 14 positions matching TRBD2. In germline, CDR1 is GTSNPN, CDR2 SVGIG (reference sequence). This CDR3 has 17 amino acids. J lost 2 bases, V lost 0 bases, and 6 bases had no gene match.

The chain links TRBV7-9 to TRBJ2-5; D gene unclear. Trimming cost V 4 bases and J 2 bases, with 8 bases left between them. Germline-derived CDR1 and CDR2 are SEHNR and FQNEAQ (reference sequence). CDR3 length: 13 amino acids. DNA for the CDR3: TGTGCCAGCAGCTCCCGAGAGCAAGAGACCCAGTACTTC. It yields the protein CASSSREQETQYF.

To note about this clone: Within the sample, other DNA sequences also encode this same CDR3. V is TRBV6-5 and J is TRBJ1-5; 9 positions agree with TRBD1. There are 15 residues in the CDR3. The germline CDR1 and CDR2 sequences are MNHEY and SVGAGI. Unmatched junction bases numbered 7, after V lost 6 bases and J lost 4 bases. This CDR3 reads CASRPGQGSNQPQHF. The CDR3 region has the DNA TGTGCCAGCAGGCCGGGACAGGGTTCGAATCAGCCCCAGCATTTT.

The chain uses TRBV29-1 and TRBJ2-7, with 8 positions matching TRBD1. Looked up from germline, CDR1 is SQVTM and CDR2 is ANQGSEA. Trimming took 4 bases from V and 5 from J; bases not matched to a gene: 4. This CDR3 spans 12 amino acids. Here the CDR3 DNA reads TGCAGCGTTGGACAGGGGAGCAACGAGCAGTACTTC. It is translated as CSVGQGSNEQYF.

There are a few counts of this clone. This rearrangement joins TRBV5-1 to TRBJ2-7, with 9 bases fitting TRBD1. Trimming took 3 bases from V and 6 from J; bases not matched to a gene: 10. Germline V lookup: CDR1 SGHRS, CDR2 YFSETQ. The CDR3 totals 15 residues. Here the CDR3 DNA reads TGCGCCAGCAGCTCGAACCGACAGACAGGGGGCGAGCAGTACTTC. Amino acid sequence: CASSSNRQTGGEQYF.

The chain uses TRBV28 and TRBJ2-5; 7 bases map to TRBD1. The CDR3 is 15 amino acids. Losses at the gene ends were 7 bases for V and 4 bases for J; bases not matched to a gene: 12. Germline V gives CDR1 MDHEN, CDR2 SYDVKM. The CDR3 DNA reads as TGTGCCAGCACCCCCTCCCGAACAGGGGCAGAGACCCAGTACTTC. Protein product: CASTPSRTGAETQYF.

This clone was counted once. CDR3 nucleotides: TGTGCCAGCAGCCCCGCCCCAGGCTCCTACGAGCAGTACTTC. This encodes CASSPAPGSYEQYF. This chain links TRBV21-1 with TRBJ2-7; the D call TRBD1 from the table was never checked on the DNA. TRBV21-1 is noted as a pseudogene. The CDR3 runs 14 residues.

The rearrangement uses TRBV6-6 and TRBJ1-1, with TRBD1 matching 8 bases. CDR1 is MNHNY, CDR2 SVGAGI, per germline (reference sequence). The ends lost 5 bases at V and 5 bases at J; junction bases unmatched: 10. CDR3 length equals 15 residues. In DNA form, the CDR3 reads TGTGCCAGCAGTGACCTCAGGGGGCGCGGGACTGAAGCTTTCTTT. Its protein product is CASSDLRGRGTEAFF.

The chain links TRBV19 to TRBJ1-1; no clear D gene. The germline CDR1 and CDR2 sequences are LNHDA and SQIVND (reference sequence). Trimming pared 4 bases from V and 1 base from J, leaving 13 bases between. This CDR3 has 15 residues. The CDR3 loop is CASSNGGSQNTEAFF. The CDR3 DNA sequence: TGTGCCAGTAGTAACGGAGGATCCCAGAACACTGAAGCTTTCTTT.

The V gene is TRBV3-1 (or the pseudogene TRBV3-2), the J gene TRBJ2-7; tentatively, D is TRBD1 (6 bases). CDR3 length: 15 residues. Trimming removed 2 bases from V and 2 bases from J, with 13 bases in between. Germline loops: CDR1 LGHDT, CDR2 YNNKEL (reference sequence). DNA for the CDR3: TGTGCCAGCAGCCAAAAAAAACAGGGTCCCTACGAGCAGTACTTC. Amino acid sequence: CASSQKKQGPYEQYF.

The chain has TRBV19 and TRBJ1-1, with a tentative D call TRBD1 (5 bases). CDR1 and CDR2 (germline): LNHDA, SQIVND (reference sequence). CDR3 length: 15 residues. V lost 1 base, J lost 1 base, and 10 bases lay in between. CDR3 residues: CASSIVWQGNTEAFF. The CDR3 DNA sequence: TGTGCCAGTAGTATAGTTTGGCAGGGGAACACTGAAGCTTTCTTT.

This clone has a single count. This rearrangement joins TRBV7-2 to TRBJ2-4; no reliable D call. This CDR3 has 15 amino acids. V was clipped by 1 base and J by 0 bases, with 7 bases between them. Germline V CDR1 and CDR2: SGHTA, FQGNSA. The CDR3 reads CASSLDYLAKNIQYF. CDR3 bases: TGTGCCAGCAGCTTAGACTACTTAGCCAAAAACATTCAGTACTTC.